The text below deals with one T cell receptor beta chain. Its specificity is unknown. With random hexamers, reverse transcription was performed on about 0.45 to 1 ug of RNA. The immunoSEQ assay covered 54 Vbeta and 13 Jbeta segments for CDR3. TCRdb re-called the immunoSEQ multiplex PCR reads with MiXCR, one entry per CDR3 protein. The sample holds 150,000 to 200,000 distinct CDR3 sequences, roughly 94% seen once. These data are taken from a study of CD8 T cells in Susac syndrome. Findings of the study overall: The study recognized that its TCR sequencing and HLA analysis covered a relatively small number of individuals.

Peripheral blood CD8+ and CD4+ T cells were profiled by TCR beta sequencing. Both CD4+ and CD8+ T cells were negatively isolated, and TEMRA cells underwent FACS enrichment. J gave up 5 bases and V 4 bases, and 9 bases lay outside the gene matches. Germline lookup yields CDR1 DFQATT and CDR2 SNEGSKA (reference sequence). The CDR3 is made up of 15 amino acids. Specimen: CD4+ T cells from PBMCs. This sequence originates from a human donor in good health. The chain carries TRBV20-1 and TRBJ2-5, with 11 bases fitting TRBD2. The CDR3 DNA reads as TGCAGTGCTATTGACAGACTAGCGGGGTGGGAGACCCAGTACTTC. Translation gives CSAIDRLAGWETQYF.